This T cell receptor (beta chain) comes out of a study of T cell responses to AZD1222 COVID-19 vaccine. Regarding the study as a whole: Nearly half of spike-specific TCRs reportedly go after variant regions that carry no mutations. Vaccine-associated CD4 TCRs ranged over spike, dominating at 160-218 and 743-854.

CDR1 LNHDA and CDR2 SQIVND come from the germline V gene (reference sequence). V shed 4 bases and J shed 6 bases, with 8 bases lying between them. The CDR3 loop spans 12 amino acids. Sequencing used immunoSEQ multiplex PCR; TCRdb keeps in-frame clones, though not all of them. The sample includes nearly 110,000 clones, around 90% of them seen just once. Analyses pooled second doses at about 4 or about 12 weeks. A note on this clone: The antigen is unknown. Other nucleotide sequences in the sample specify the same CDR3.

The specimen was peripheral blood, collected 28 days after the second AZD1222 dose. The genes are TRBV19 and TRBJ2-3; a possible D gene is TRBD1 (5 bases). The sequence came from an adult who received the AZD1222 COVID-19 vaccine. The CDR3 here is CASSTQGDTQYF. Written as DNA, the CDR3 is TGTGCCAGTAGTACCCAGGGTGATACGCAGTATTTT.